This T cell receptor beta chain was captured in a study of shared clonotypes between healthy human individuals. Produced via immunoSEQ multiplex PCR; TCRdb's table is partial and in-frame only. This table has hundreds of thousands of clones, roughly 84% appearing once. V lost 4 bases and J lost 4; bases outside the gene matches: 5. The germline gives CDR1 MNHEY, CDR2 SVGAGI. There are 16 residues in the CDR3. Pooled CD45RO+ cells and CCR7-negative CD45RA+ TemRA cells made up CD8 memory. The J gene is TRBJ1-5, the V gene TRBV6-5; 12 bases match TRBD1. Input material: memory CD8+ T cells sorted from blood. Specified subset: CD45RO+ cells pooled with CCR7-negative TemRA cells. The origin of this receptor is a man in his late teens or twenties in good health. The CDR3, as DNA: TGTGCCAGCAGTTTAAGGGGACAGGGGGCGAATCAGCCCCAGCATTTT. As protein: CASSLRGQGANQPQHF.